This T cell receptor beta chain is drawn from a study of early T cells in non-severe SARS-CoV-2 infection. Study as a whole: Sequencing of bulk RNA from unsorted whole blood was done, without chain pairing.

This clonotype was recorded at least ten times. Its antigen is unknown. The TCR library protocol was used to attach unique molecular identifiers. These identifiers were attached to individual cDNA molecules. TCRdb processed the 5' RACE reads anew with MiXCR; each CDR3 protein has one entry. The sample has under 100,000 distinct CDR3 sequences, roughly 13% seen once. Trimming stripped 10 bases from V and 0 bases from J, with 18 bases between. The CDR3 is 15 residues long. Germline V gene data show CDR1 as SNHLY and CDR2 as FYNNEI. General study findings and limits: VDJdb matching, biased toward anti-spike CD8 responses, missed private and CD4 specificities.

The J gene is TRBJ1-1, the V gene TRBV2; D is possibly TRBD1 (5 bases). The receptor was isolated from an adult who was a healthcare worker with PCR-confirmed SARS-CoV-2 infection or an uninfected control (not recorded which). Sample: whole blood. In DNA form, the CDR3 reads TGTGCCACCCTGTTGGAGACAGCCCTGAACACTGAAGCTTTCTTT. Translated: CATLLETALNTEAFF. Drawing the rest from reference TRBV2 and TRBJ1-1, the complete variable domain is EPEVTQTPSHQVTQMGQEVILRCVPISNHLYFYWYRQILGQKVEFLVSFYNNEISEKSEIFDDQFSVERPDGSNFTLKIRSTKLEDSAMYFCATLLETALNTEAFFGQGTRLTVV.